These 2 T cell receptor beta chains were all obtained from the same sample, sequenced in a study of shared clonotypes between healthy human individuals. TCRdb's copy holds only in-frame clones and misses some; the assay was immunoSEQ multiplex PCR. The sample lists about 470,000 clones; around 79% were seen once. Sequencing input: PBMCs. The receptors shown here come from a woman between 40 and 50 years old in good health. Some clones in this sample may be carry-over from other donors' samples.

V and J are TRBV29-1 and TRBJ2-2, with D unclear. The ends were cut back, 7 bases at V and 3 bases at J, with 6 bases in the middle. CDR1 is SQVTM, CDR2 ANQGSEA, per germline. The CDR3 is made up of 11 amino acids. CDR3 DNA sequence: TGCAGCGCCCGGGACACCGGGGAGCTGTTTTTT. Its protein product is CSARDTGELFF.

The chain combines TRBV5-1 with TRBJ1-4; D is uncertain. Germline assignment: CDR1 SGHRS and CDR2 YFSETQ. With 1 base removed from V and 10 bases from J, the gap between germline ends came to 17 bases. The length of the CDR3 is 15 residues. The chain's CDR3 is CASSLTDVLVGKLFF. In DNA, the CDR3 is TGCGCCAGCAGCTTGACGGACGTTTTGGTCGGAAAACTGTTTTTT.